This T cell receptor beta chain was recovered during a study of blood T cell repertoires in COVID-19. Participant age was about 18 to 89 years, and participants resided in 25 or so US areas. The study assigned cohorts using participant-reported clinical history. Either two negative PCRs, clearance, or symptom resolution qualified Cohort 3 donors as recovered. The CDR3 contains 14 residues. Germline trimming cut 8 bases from V and 2 bases from J; bases unmatched to any gene: 11. In germline, CDR1 is GTSNPN, CDR2 SVGIG (reference sequence). As processed by the authors: Amplification with reference gene primers provided the estimates of nucleated cell counts. Measured with immunoSEQ multiplex PCR; TCRdb has only the in-frame clones, and not every one. D and trimming come from the DNA, and the V and J calls and clone size come from that table. This table has 150,000 to 200,000 clones, approximately 90% appearing once.

The sequencing input was PBMCs or T cells enriched from blood (not recorded which). The sequence derives from a woman between 50 and 59 years old who had recovered from COVID-19. The V gene is TRBV30, the J gene TRBJ1-2, with 7 bases identical to TRBD1. The CDR3: CAQETGTVNYGYTF. CDR3 sequence (DNA): TGTGCCCAGGAGACCGGGACAGTAAACTATGGCTACACCTTC. The full variable domain, with the rest looked up from reference TRBV30 and TRBJ1-2, is SQTIHQWPATLVQPVGSPLSLECTVEGTSNPNLYWYRQAAGRGLQLLFYSVGIGQISSEVPQNLSASRPQDRQFILSSKKLLLSDSGFYLCAQETGTVNYGYTFGSGTRLTVV.